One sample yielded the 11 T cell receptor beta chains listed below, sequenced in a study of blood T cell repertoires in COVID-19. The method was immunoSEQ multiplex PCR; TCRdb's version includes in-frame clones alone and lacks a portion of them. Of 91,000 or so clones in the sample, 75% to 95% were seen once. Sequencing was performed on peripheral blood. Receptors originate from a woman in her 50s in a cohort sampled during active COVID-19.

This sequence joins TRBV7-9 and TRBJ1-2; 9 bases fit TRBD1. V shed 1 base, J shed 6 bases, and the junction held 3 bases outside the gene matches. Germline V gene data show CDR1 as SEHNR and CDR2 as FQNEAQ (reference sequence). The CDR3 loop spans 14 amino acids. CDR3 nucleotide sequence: TGTGCCAGCAGCTTAGTGGGACAGGGCCATGGCTACACCTTC. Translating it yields CASSLVGQGHGYTF.

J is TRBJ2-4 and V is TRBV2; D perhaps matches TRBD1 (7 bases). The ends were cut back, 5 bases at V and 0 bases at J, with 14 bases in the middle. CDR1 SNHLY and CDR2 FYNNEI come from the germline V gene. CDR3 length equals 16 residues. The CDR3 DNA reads TGTGCCAGCAGTATAGGCGGGACAGTAGCCAAAAACATTCAGTACTTC. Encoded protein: CASSIGGTVAKNIQYF.

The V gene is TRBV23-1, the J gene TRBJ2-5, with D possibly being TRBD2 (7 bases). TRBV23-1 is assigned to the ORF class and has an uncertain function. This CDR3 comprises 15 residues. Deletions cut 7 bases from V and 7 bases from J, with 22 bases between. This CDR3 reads CASILNPGGRGTQYF. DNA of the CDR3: TGCGCCAGCATTCTCAATCCGGGGGGCAGAGGGACCCAGTACTTC.

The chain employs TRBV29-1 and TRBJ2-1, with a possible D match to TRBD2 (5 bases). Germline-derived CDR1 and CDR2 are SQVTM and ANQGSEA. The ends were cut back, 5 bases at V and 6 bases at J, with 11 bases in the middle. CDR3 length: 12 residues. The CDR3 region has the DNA TGCAGCGTTCTTGGAGGTATCAATGAGCAGTTCTTC. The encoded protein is CSVLGGINEQFF.

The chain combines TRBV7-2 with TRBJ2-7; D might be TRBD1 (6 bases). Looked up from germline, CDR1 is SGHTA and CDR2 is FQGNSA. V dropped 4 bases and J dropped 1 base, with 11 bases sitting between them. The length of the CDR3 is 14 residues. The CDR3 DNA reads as TGTGCCAGCAGCTCAAACAGGGCTTCCTACGAGCAGTACTTC. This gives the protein CASSSNRASYEQYF.

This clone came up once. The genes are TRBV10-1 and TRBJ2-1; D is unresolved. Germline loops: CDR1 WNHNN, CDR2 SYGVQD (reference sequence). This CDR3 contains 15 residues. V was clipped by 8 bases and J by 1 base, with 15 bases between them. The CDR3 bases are TGCGCCAGCCATGCCCTAGACTGGTCCTACAATGAGCAGTTCTTC. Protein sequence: CASHALDWSYNEQFF.

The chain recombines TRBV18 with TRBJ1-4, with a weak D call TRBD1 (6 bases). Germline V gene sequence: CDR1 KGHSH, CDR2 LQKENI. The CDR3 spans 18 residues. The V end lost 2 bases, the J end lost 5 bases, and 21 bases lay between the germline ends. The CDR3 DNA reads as TGTGCCAGCTCACCATTTTTGGACAGTCCCACCCGGAATGAAAAACTGTTTTTT. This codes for CASSPFLDSPTRNEKLFF.

In nucleotides, the CDR3 is TGTGCCAGCAGAGGGGGCCAGACAACAGATACGCAGTATTTT. It specifies CASRGGQTTDTQYF. V and J are TRBV2 and TRBJ2-3; 7 bases align to TRBD1. The trim removed 6 bases at V and 3 bases at J, leaving 6 bases unmatched. Germline assignment: CDR1 SNHLY and CDR2 FYNNEI. The CDR3 has 14 residues.

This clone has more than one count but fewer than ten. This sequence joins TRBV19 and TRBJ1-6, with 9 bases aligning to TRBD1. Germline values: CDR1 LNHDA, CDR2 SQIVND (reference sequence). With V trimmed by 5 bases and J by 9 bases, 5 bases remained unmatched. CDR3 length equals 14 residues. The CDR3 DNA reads TGTGCCAGTAGTCCCGACAGGGGGACTTCACCCCTCCACTTT. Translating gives CASSPDRGTSPLHF.

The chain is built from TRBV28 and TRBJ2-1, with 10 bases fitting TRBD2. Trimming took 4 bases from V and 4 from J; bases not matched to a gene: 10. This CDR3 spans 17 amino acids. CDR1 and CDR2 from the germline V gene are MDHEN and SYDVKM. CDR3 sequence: CASSSHLAGDRYNEQFF. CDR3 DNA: TGTGCCAGCAGTTCCCATCTAGCGGGAGACCGATACAATGAGCAGTTCTTC. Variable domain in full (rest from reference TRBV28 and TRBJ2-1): DVKVTQSSRYLVKRTGEKVFLECVQDMDHENMFWYRQDPGLGLRLIYFSYDVKMKEKGDIPEGYSVSREKKERFSLILESASTNQTSMYLCASSSHLAGDRYNEQFFGPGTRLTVL.

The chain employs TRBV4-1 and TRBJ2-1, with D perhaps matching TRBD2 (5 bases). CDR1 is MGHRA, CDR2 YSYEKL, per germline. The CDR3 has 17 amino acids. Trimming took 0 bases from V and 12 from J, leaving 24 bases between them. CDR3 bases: TGCGCCAGCAGCCAAGAACTTGGGCTAGCTGGCCGTTACTGGCAGTTCTTC. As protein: CASSQELGLAGRYWQFF.